This T cell receptor beta chain was sequenced during a study of CXCR3-negative and CXCR3-positive naive CD8 T cells. Findings and caveats of the study: In both naive subsets diversity was comparably high, whereas memory CD8+ cells showed much lower diversity. CXCR3-negative naive cells had less hydrophobic TRB CDR3s than did CXCR3-positive naive cells. Cryopreservation partially lowered CXCR3 expression, so most assays used fresh PBMCs.

Germline CDR1 reads MRHNA; CDR2 reads SNTAGT. This CDR3 has 18 residues. In the case of this clonotype: Its target is not known.

The libraries of TRB cDNA were prepared using 5' RACE with UMI labels. No DNA is given; TCRdb re-called the 5' RACE reads and lists each CDR3 protein once. This repertoire includes 35,000 to 55,000 distinct CDR3 sequences. This receptor was taken from a human donor in good health. Some clones in this sample may be carry-over from other donors' samples. The sample was naive CXCR3- CD8+ T cells from blood. Subset meaning: CD45RO-CCR7+CD27+CD95- naive CD8+ T cells lacking CXCR3 (TNR3-). V gene TRBV6-4 combines with J gene TRBJ2-6; TCRdb names TRBD1, which stays unverified in the absence of DNA. The CDR3 loop is CASSDSSTGLSGANVLTF.